The T cell receptor (beta chain) under discussion was sequenced for a study of T cell changes during pregnancy in multiple sclerosis. Data came from immunoSEQ multiplex PCR; TCRdb stores just in-frame clones and leaves some out. The sample shows about 60,000 clones, 93% of them seen only once. Per the germline V gene, CDR1 is SGHRS and CDR2 is YFSETQ. The length of the CDR3 is 16 residues. The V gene lost 0 bases and the J gene lost 6 bases, with 15 bases spanning the gap. This clone appeared a single time. V and J are TRBV5-1 and TRBJ2-2; D not certain. This TCR was sampled from a female donor with multiple sclerosis, enrolled in a pregnancy study. The input for sequencing was peripheral blood, taken after pregnancy. The CDR3 loop is CASSLGFGHSAGELFF. In DNA form, the CDR3 reads TGCGCCAGCAGCTTGGGGTTTGGGCATTCGGCCGGGGAGCTGTTTTTT.